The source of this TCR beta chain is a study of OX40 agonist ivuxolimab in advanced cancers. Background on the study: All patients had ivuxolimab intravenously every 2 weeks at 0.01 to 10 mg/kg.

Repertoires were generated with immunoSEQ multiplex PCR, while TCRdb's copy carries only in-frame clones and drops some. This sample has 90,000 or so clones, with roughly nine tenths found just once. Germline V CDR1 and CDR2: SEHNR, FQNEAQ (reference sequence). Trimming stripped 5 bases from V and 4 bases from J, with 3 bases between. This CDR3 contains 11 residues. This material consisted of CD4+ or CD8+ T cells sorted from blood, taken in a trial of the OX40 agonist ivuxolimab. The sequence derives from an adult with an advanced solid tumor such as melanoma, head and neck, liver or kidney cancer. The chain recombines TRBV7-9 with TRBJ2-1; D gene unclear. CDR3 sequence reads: CASSTYNEQFF. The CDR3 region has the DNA TGTGCCAGCAGCACATACAATGAGCAGTTCTTC.